The 19 T cell receptor beta chains presented below share a single source sample, sequenced in a study of siplizumab effects on memory and regulatory T cells (dated by TCRdb to about 2019). Library construction relied on the immunoSEQ multiplex PCR assay. TCRdb carries this immuneACCESS record with in-frame sequences only. Its versions omit some clonotypes, under half of them owing to an unresolved V gene in the studies checked, with the rest unexplained. A total of tens of thousands of clones appear in this sample, 80% to 95% of them only once. The top ten hold around 6.5% of the sample. The specimen sequenced was CD8+ T cells sorted from blood. These receptors originate from a human donor in good health.

The V gene is TRBV29-1, the J gene TRBJ1-1; D remains ambiguous. The V and J ends lost 6 bases and 1 base respectively, with 9 bases between them. Germline V gene lookup returns CDR1 SQVTM and CDR2 ANQGSEA. The CDR3 contains 12 residues. The chain's CDR3 is CSVSFQNTEAFF. The CDR3 region has the DNA TGCAGCGTCTCCTTCCAGAACACTGAAGCTTTCTTT.

This chain links TRBV6-5 with TRBJ2-7, with a tentative D call TRBD1 (6 bases). From germline, CDR1 is MNHEY and CDR2 SVGAGI. The V end lost 5 bases, the J end lost 2 bases, and 13 bases lay between the germline ends. This CDR3 contains 14 residues. This chain's CDR3 is CASSGRDKPYEQYF. The CDR3 nucleotides are TGTGCCAGCAGTGGACGGGACAAGCCCTACGAGCAGTACTTC.

The rearrangement joins TRBV5-6 to TRBJ2-2; the D gene is possibly TRBD1 (6 bases). The germline V and J ends were trimmed by 1 base and 8 bases, with 15 bases remaining between them. CDR1 and CDR2 (germline): SGHDT, YYEEEE. CDR3 length equals 15 residues. CDR3 residues: CASSLQGLLTGELFF. The DNA of the CDR3 is TGTGCCAGCAGCTTGCAGGGGCTTTTAACAGGGGAGCTGTTTTTT.

V and J are TRBV2 and TRBJ2-3; D not certain. V lost 3 bases, J lost 5 bases, and 3 bases lay in between. CDR1 is SNHLY, CDR2 FYNNEI, per germline. This CDR3 has 11 amino acids. This chain's CDR3 is CASSDRDTQYF. CDR3 DNA sequence: TGTGCCAGCAGTGACCGAGATACGCAGTATTTT.

The V and J genes are TRBV4-1 and TRBJ2-4, with a possible D match to TRBD1 (6 bases). The germline CDR1 and CDR2 sequences are MGHRA and YSYEKL. The CDR3 totals 16 residues. V lost 3 bases and J lost 2, with 14 bases in between. CDR3 DNA: TGCGCCAGCAGCCAGCACAGGGAATCCCCCAAAAACATTCAGTACTTC. This sequence encodes CASSQHRESPKNIQYF.

The V gene is TRBV7-3, the J gene TRBJ2-5; D is uncertain. The CDR3 contains 12 residues. CDR1 is SGHTA and CDR2 is FQGTGA in the germline V gene. V lost 7 bases and J 4 bases, leaving 10 bases between the germline ends. CDR3 loop: CASTLDGETQYF. As DNA, the CDR3 is TGTGCCAGCACCCTTGACGGAGAGACCCAGTACTTC.

This chain uses TRBV7-9 with TRBJ1-4; D perhaps matches TRBD1 (5 bases). V lost 6 bases and J lost 8, with 19 bases in between. Germline CDR1 SEHNR, CDR2 FQNEAQ (reference sequence). The CDR3 sequence is 15 residues long. CDR3 in amino acids: CASSPNPGEEEKLFF. CDR3 nucleotides: TGTGCCAGCAGTCCTAACCCGGGGGAGGAAGAAAAACTGTTTTTT.

CDR3 amino acids: CASSADPNQETQYF. The CDR3, as DNA: TGTGCCAGCAGCGCGGACCCTAACCAAGAGACCCAGTACTTC. The V call is TRBV7-8, the J call TRBJ2-5; no definite D call. Germline V gene sequence: CDR1 SGHVS, CDR2 FQNEAQ. Trimming left V 5 bases short and J 0 bases short, with 10 bases between. The CDR3 totals 14 residues.

The V and J genes are TRBV15 and TRBJ1-2; perhaps TRBD1 as D (5 bases). The CDR3 has 15 amino acids. The germline V gene encodes CDR1 LNHNV and CDR2 YYDKDF (reference sequence). Trimming left V 6 bases short and J 0 bases short, with 14 bases between. DNA of the CDR3: TGTGCCACCAGAGGGAGGGACTCTACTAACTATGGCTACACCTTC. Its protein is CATRGRDSTNYGYTF.

The chain is built from TRBV7-9 and TRBJ2-3; 9 nucleotides line up with TRBD1. The CDR3 contains 16 residues. Per the germline V gene, CDR1 is SEHNR and CDR2 is FQNEAQ (reference sequence). V was clipped by 5 bases and J by 6 bases; unmatched bases: 12. DNA for the CDR3: TGTGCCAGCAGCCCGACCGACAGGGGGGTGGCGGATACGCAGTATTTT. This sequence encodes CASSPTDRGVADTQYF. Full variable domain (rest looked up from reference TRBV7-9 and TRBJ2-3): DTGVSQNPRHKITKRGQNVTFRCDPISEHNRLYWYRQTLGQGPEFLTYFQNEAQLEKSRLLSDRFSAERPKGSFSTLEIQRTEQGDSAMYLCASSPTDRGVADTQYFGPGTRLTVL.

V and J are TRBV19 and TRBJ2-7, with D unclear. Looked up from germline, CDR1 is LNHDA and CDR2 is SQIVND (reference sequence). The CDR3 contains 15 residues. Trimming took 5 bases from V and 2 from J, leaving 16 bases between them. CDR3 sequence reads: CASSPTGGEPYEQYF. In nucleotides, the CDR3 is TGTGCCAGTAGTCCCACCGGCGGCGAGCCCTACGAGCAGTACTTC.

V gene TRBV2 combines with J gene TRBJ2-5; 7 bases line up with TRBD2. Per germline, CDR1 SNHLY and CDR2 FYNNEI. V shed 7 bases, J shed 5 bases, and the junction held 13 bases outside the gene matches. The CDR3 length is 15 residues. CDR3 in DNA: TGTGCCAGCACCAAAACTAGCGAGTCAAGGGAGACCCAGTACTTC. Amino acids: CASTKTSESRETQYF.

V gene TRBV10-3 combines with J gene TRBJ2-1, with TRBD2 identical over 7 bases. Trimming removed 7 bases from V and 2 bases from J; junction bases left unmatched: 2. CDR1 and CDR2 from the germline V gene are ENHRY and SYGVKD. CDR3 length: 13 amino acids. This CDR3 is CAITGTTYNEQFF. The CDR3 bases are TGTGCCATCACCGGGACTACCTACAATGAGCAGTTCTTC.

This sequence joins TRBV7-9 and TRBJ1-2; 7 bases align to TRBD1. With V trimmed by 5 bases and J by 2 bases, 14 bases remained unmatched. The CDR3 is 17 residues long. Germline V CDR1 and CDR2: SEHNR, FQNEAQ (reference sequence). CDR3 in amino acids: CASSETQTGQANYGYTF. For the CDR3, the DNA is TGTGCCAGCAGCGAAACCCAGACAGGGCAAGCCAACTATGGCTACACCTTC.

Notes on this clone: A read error may produce the germline difference seen at one junction end. The chain recombines TRBV7-7 with TRBJ2-2; maybe TRBD1 (5 bases). Germline CDR1 and CDR2: SSHAT and FNYEAQ (reference sequence). The CDR3 length is 16 residues. The CDR3, as DNA: TGTGCTAGCAGCTTAACCCCGACAGAGTACACCGGGGAGCTGTTTTTT. It codes for CASSLTPTEYTGELFF.

The chain combines TRBV5-1 with TRBJ2-1, with 9 nucleotides matching TRBD1. The germline V gene has CDR1 SGHRS and CDR2 YFSETQ. This CDR3 spans 15 amino acids. After removal of 0 bases from V and 6 bases from J, the junction contained 4 bases not matched to a gene. CDR3: CASSLVGQGGNEQFF. The CDR3 bases are TGCGCCAGCAGCTTGGTGGGACAGGGAGGCAATGAGCAGTTCTTC.

The chain joins TRBV7-2 to TRBJ2-5, with D perhaps TRBD2 (5 bases). Trimming removed 2 bases from V and 4 bases from J, with 14 bases in between. There are 15 residues in the CDR3. Germline CDR1 reads SGHTA; CDR2 reads FQGNSA. The CDR3 region is CASSLPPGEGETQYF. The CDR3 bases are TGTGCCAGCAGCTTACCTCCCGGTGAGGGAGAGACCCAGTACTTC. The entire variable domain, with the rest obtained from reference TRBV7-2 and TRBJ2-5, is as follows: GAGVSQSPSNKVTEKGKDVELRCDPISGHTALYWYRQSLGQGLEFLIYFQGNSAPDKSGLPSDRFSAERTGGSVSTLTIQRTQQEDSAVYLCASSLPPGEGETQYFGPGTRLLVL.

V and J are TRBV30 and TRBJ1-1; tentatively, D is TRBD1 (6 bases). This CDR3 is 20 amino acids long. Trimming pared 5 bases from V and 13 bases from J, leaving 44 bases between. CDR1 and CDR2 (germline): GTSNPN, SVGIG (reference sequence). For the CDR3, the DNA is TGTGCCTGGGGATGGTCAGAGCACCGGGACAAGGGACCGACGTCGGAATGGCGTTTCTTT. It codes for CAWGWSEHRDKGPTSEWRFF.

The V call is TRBV11-2, the J call TRBJ2-1; TRBD2 matches at 13 bases. Germline lookup yields CDR1 SGHAT and CDR2 FQNNGV. This CDR3 comprises 18 residues. After removal of 0 bases from V and 4 bases from J, the junction contained 6 bases not matched to a gene. The CDR3 sequence: CASSLELAGGPGYNEQFF. CDR3 in DNA: TGTGCCAGCAGCTTAGAACTAGCGGGAGGGCCGGGGTACAATGAGCAGTTCTTC.